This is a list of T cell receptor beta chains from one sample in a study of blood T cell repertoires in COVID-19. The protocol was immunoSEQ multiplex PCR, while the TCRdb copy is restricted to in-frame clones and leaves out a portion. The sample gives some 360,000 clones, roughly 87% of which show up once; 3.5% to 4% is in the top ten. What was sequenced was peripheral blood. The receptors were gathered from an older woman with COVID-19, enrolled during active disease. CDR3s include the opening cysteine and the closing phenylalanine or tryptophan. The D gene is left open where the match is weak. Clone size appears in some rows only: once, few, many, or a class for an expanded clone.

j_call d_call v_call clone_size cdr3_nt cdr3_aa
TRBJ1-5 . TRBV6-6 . TGTGCCAGCAGTTACCTGGGAGGGAATCAGCCCCAGCATTTT CASSYLGGNQPQHF
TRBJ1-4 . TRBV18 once TGTGCCAGCTCACCAGACAGAGCAACTAATGAAAAACTGTTTTTT CASSPDRATNEKLFF
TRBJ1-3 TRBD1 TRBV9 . TGTGCCAGCAGCGTAGCTTCCGGGACAGGGGGTCCCTCTGGAAACACCATATATTTT CASSVASGTGGPSGNTIYF
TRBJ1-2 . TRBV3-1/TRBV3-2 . TGTGCCAGCAGCCGAGACGGGAACTATGGCTACACCTTC CASSRDGNYGYTF
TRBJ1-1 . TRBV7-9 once . CASSRVVAGGSLDF
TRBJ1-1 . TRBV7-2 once TGTGCCAGCAGCTTAAGCCCAGGTATAGTGAACACTGAAGCTTTCTTT CASSLSPGIVNTEAFF
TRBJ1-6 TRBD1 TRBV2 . TGTGCCAGCAGTGTCGGAGGGGGCGGGTCACCCCTCCACTTT CASSVGGGGSPLHF
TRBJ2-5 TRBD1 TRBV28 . TGTGCCAGCAGTCTCCGGGACAGGGAAGAGACCCAGTACTTC CASSLRDREETQYF
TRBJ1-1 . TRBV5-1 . TGCGCCAGCAGCGGAGCGGGGGGATACACTGAAGCTTTCTTT CASSGAGGYTEAFF
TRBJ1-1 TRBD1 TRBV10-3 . TGTGCCATCAGTGAGACCGGGACAGGACGCGAAGCTTTCTTT CAISETGTGREAFF
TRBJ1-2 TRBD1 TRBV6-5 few TGTGCCAGCAGATCTACAGGGGGCGCGGGCTATGGCTACACCTTC CASRSTGGAGYGYTF
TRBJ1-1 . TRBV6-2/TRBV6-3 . TGTGCCAGCAGTTATAGGGGCTCGCTTGAAGCTTTCTTT CASSYRGSLEAFF
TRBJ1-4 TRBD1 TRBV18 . TGTGCCAGCTCCGTGGGACAGGGGGACGAAAAACTGTTTTTT CASSVGQGDEKLFF
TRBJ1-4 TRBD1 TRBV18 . TGTGCCAGCTCACCACGACAGGGGGAGGAAAAACTGTTTTTT CASSPRQGEEKLFF
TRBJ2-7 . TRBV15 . TGTGCCACCAGCGGAAGGACTCCAGCCTACGAGCAGTACTTC CATSGRTPAYEQYF
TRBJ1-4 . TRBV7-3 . TGTGCCAGCAGCCCCCAGGTCCACGTTGGACTGTTTTTT CASSPQVHVGLFF